These 9 T cell receptor beta chains originate from one sample sequenced in a study of T cells in Graves' hyperthyroidism and ophthalmopathy. It was RNA transcripts that yielded the amplified TCR beta CDR3 regions. First-round RT-PCR of the TCR CDR3 relied on the HTBI primer set. From the multiplex PCR reads, TCRdb called clonotypes with MiXCR, one entry per CDR3 protein. The table has 700,000 to 850,000 distinct CDR3 sequences, around a third seen once; the top ten hold about a third. Input material: blood. The receptor source for this set is a woman between 40 and 55 years old with Graves' hyperthyroidism.

This clonotype was detected a few times. The chain is built from TRBV5-1 and TRBJ2-5; TRBD2 matches 9 bases. The CDR3 consists of 16 residues. With 4 bases clipped from V and 0 bases from J, the junction kept 7 bases outside the gene matches. CDR1 is SGHRS and CDR2 is YFSETQ in the germline V gene. CDR3 sequence reads: CASSPGTSFYQETQYF. CDR3 coding DNA: TGCGCCAGCAGCCCAGGGACTAGCTTCTACCAAGAGACCCAGTACTTC.

This clonotype was recorded a few times. The chain uses TRBV5-1 and TRBJ1-1; the match to TRBD1 covers 7 bases. CDR3 length equals 14 residues. The J segment lost 5 bases and the V segment lost 3 bases, leaving 7 bases of the junction unmatched. Looked up from germline, CDR1 is SGHRS and CDR2 is YFSETQ. The CDR3 protein is CASSSGGVRTEAFF. The CDR3, as DNA: TGCGCCAGCAGCTCAGGGGGGGTTAGGACTGAAGCTTTCTTT.

This clonotype showed up many times. The chain recombines TRBV4-3 with TRBJ1-1, with TRBD1 identical over 10 bases. There are 15 residues in the CDR3. V shed 1 base and J 4 bases; nucleotides not matched to a gene: 3. Germline V gene lookup returns CDR1 LGHNA and CDR2 YSLEER. CDR3 nucleotides: TGCGCCAGCAGCCAAGGGACAGGGGGACGCACTGAAGCTTTCTTT. This sequence encodes CASSQGTGGRTEAFF.

The V call is TRBV10-3, the J call TRBJ2-2; D may be TRBD1 (6 bases). V shed 6 bases and J shed 8 bases, with 13 bases lying between them. The CDR3 has 13 residues. CDR1 and CDR2 from the germline V gene are ENHRY and SYGVKD. CDR3 nucleotide sequence: TGTGCCATCAGCGGCCCTGGGACAGGGGAGCTGTTTTTT. It codes for CAISGPGTGELFF.

This clonotype was recorded many times. The V gene is TRBV10-1, the J gene TRBJ1-5; D is perhaps TRBD1 (6 bases). This CDR3 is built from 14 residues. Germline values: CDR1 WNHNN, CDR2 SYGVQD (reference sequence). Trimming left V 6 bases short and J 0 bases short, with 9 bases between. DNA for the CDR3: TGCGCCAGCAGGGACAGCCGTAGCAATCAGCCCCAGCATTTT. Encoded protein: CASRDSRSNQPQHF.

The sample holds a few counts of this clonotype. The chain combines TRBV25-1 with TRBJ1-4; no clear D gene. V lost 8 bases and J lost 0, with 16 bases in between. The CDR3 consists of 16 residues. Germline CDR1 is MGHDK and CDR2 is SYGVNS. The CDR3 nucleotides read TGTGCCAGCGGCGGATCGGGTATTGCAACTAATGAAAAACTGTTTTTT. It codes for CASGGSGIATNEKLFF.

At least ten counts were recorded for this clonotype. This rearrangement joins TRBV9 to TRBJ1-5, with no clear D. This CDR3 is built from 17 residues. Trimming took off 5 bases at V and 2 bases at J, with 20 bases between the two ends. CDR1 is SGDLS and CDR2 is YYNGEE in the germline V gene. CDR3 sequence (DNA): TGTGCCAGCAGTGCCGGTGCAGCCCCGAAGGGCAATCAGCCCCAGCATTTT. Its protein product is CASSAGAAPKGNQPQHF.

This sequence joins TRBV19 and TRBJ2-5; D unclear. The CDR3 is 13 residues long. CDR1 LNHDA and CDR2 SQIVND come from the germline V gene (reference sequence). Trimming left V 4 bases short and J 3 bases short, with 9 bases between. CDR3 in amino acids: CASSTDSKETQYF. The CDR3 region has the DNA TGTGCCAGTAGTACTGACTCCAAAGAGACCCAGTACTTC.

This chain joins TRBV19 and TRBJ1-2, with 10 bases that match TRBD1. The CDR3 has 13 residues. The V and J ends lost 7 bases and 10 bases, in that order; junction bases with no gene match: 9. Per germline, CDR1 LNHDA and CDR2 SQIVND (reference sequence). The CDR3 sequence is CASTGSGQGIYTF. In DNA form, the CDR3 reads TGTGCCAGTACCGGGTCGGGACAGGGGATCTACACCTTC.